This entry lists 23 T cell receptor beta chains sequenced from one sample in a study of identical twins. Via MiXCR, TCRdb re-called the 5' RACE reads, giving one row per CDR3 protein. Among about 490,000 distinct CDR3 sequences listed, approximately 14% were seen once. This sample also appeared in a second study, on yellow fever vaccine responses in identical twins.

Input material: CD4+ T cells sorted from blood. The receptors here all came from a woman younger than 30 in good health.

The rearrangement uses TRBV12-5 and TRBJ1-1, with unresolved D. Germline values: CDR1 LGHNT, CDR2 FRNRAP. CDR3 length: 14 residues. V dropped 1 base and J dropped 1 base, with 7 bases sitting between them. CDR3 sequence (DNA): TGTGCTAGTGGTTTGGGGGTGGGGAACACTGAAGCTTTCTTT. Encoded protein: CASGLGVGNTEAFF.

J is TRBJ2-7 and V is TRBV12-3 or TRBV12-4; the match to TRBD2 covers 8 bases. CDR3 length equals 15 residues. The junction had 4 bases not matched to a gene; V was cut back by 1 base and J by 2 bases. DNA for the CDR3: TGTGCCAGCAGTTTAGGGGTCGGGGGGGCCTACGAGCAGTACTTC. Translated: CASSLGVGGAYEQYF.

The CDR3 DNA follows: TGCAGTGCTAGAGACTTTGTAGCGGGAGCGCTCTCCTACAATGAGCAGTTCTTC. It codes for CSARDFVAGALSYNEQFF. V gene TRBV20-1 combines with J gene TRBJ2-1, with 9 bases lining up with TRBD2. V dropped 0 bases and J dropped 0; count of bases not matched to a gene: 9. CDR1 and CDR2 (germline): DFQATT, SNEGSKA (reference sequence). This CDR3 is built from 18 residues.

The chain has TRBV27 and TRBJ1-1; possibly TRBD1 for D (5 bases). V was cut by 6 bases and J by 0 bases, with 11 bases left in between. Germline CDR1 MNHEY, CDR2 SMNVEV (reference sequence). CDR3 size: 14 residues. The CDR3 sequence is CASRNGRVNTEAFF. CDR3 in DNA: TGTGCCAGCAGAAACGGCAGGGTGAACACTGAAGCTTTCTTT.

This clonotype was counted between two and nine times. The chain links TRBV7-2 to TRBJ2-1; D is ambiguous. Germline-derived CDR1 and CDR2 are SGHTA and FQGNSA. The CDR3 length is 15 residues. The V gene lost 0 bases and the J gene lost 8 bases, with 14 bases spanning the gap. Written as DNA, the CDR3 is TGTGCCAGCAGCTTAGCGGTGACCCAAGTCTATGAGCAGTTCTTC. It encodes CASSLAVTQVYEQFF.

This clonotype was observed a few times. The gene calls are TRBV20-1 and TRBJ2-2; TRBD1 aligns across 8 bases. V gave up 0 bases and J gave up 3 bases; unmatched junction bases: 3. Germline assignment: CDR1 DFQATT and CDR2 SNEGSKA (reference sequence). The CDR3 loop spans 15 amino acids. CDR3 bases: TGCAGTGCTAGAGATGGGACAGGACACACCGGGGAGCTGTTTTTT. It codes for CSARDGTGHTGELFF.

J is TRBJ2-7 and V is TRBV12-3 or TRBV12-4; TRBD1 is a possible D gene (6 bases). The CDR3 sequence is 14 residues long. The V and J ends lost 6 bases and 3 bases respectively, with 15 bases between them. DNA for the CDR3: TGTGCCAGCAGGAAAAGGGGGTCCTACTACGAGCAGTACTTC. This encodes CASRKRGSYYEQYF.

The V and J genes are TRBV11-2 and TRBJ2-5; 8 bases are a match to TRBD1. Germline trimming cut 1 base from V and 5 bases from J; bases unmatched to any gene: 6. The CDR3 has 15 residues. Germline V gene data show CDR1 as SGHAT and CDR2 as FQNNGV. CDR3 sequence (DNA): TGTGCCAGCAGCTTAGGGACAGGGACCAGGGAGACCCAGTACTTC. It yields the protein CASSLGTGTRETQYF.

This clonotype has more than one count but fewer than ten. This sequence joins TRBV11-2 and TRBJ1-3; D unclear. Germline V gives CDR1 SGHAT, CDR2 FQNNGV. CDR3 length equals 15 residues. The V end was cut by 5 bases, the J end by 5 bases, with 16 bases between. In DNA, the CDR3 is TGTGCCAGCAGCCCCCCGGTTGGGTTTCGAAACACCATATATTTT. Protein product: CASSPPVGFRNTIYF.

This chain joins TRBV12-3 or TRBV12-4 and TRBJ2-3, with D tentatively TRBD1 or TRBD2 (5 bases each). This CDR3 has 14 amino acids. V lost 6 bases to trimming and J lost 3 bases, with 13 bases between them. CDR3 coding DNA: TGTGCCAGCAGACCGGGACCTCGAACAGATACGCAGTATTTT. Protein: CASRPGPRTDTQYF.

The V gene is TRBV20-1, the J gene TRBJ1-1; D remains unclear. CDR1 and CDR2 from the germline V gene are DFQATT and SNEGSKA (reference sequence). CDR3 length equals 12 residues. Trimming removed 0 bases at V and 1 base at J, with 3 bases between. CDR3 nucleotide sequence: TGCAGTGCTAGAGATCAGAACACTGAAGCTTTCTTT. This codes for CSARDQNTEAFF.

This chain uses TRBV5-1 with TRBJ2-1; TRBD1 might be the D (7 bases). Germline V lookup: CDR1 SGHRS, CDR2 YFSETQ. The V end lost 5 bases, the J end lost 2 bases, and 14 bases lay between the germline ends. CDR3 size: 15 residues. The CDR3 DNA sequence: TGCGCCAGCAGGCAAACAGGGGAGGCCTACAATGAGCAGTTCTTC. This translates into CASRQTGEAYNEQFF.

This clonotype came up a few times. The chain joins TRBV6-1 to TRBJ1-6, with 10 bases that match TRBD1. Per germline, CDR1 MNHNS and CDR2 SASEGT. V was clipped by 8 bases and J by 9 bases; unmatched bases: 7. This CDR3 comprises 14 residues. The CDR3 DNA reads TGTGCCAGCGGGGACAGGGGAATGAGTTCACCCCTCCACTTT. Its translation is CASGDRGMSSPLHF.

V usage is TRBV7-6 and J usage is TRBJ2-3; 9 nucleotides align to TRBD2. CDR1 SGHVS and CDR2 FNYEAQ come from the germline V gene. The trim removed 8 bases at V and 0 bases at J, leaving 15 bases unmatched. CDR3 length equals 18 residues. The CDR3 protein is CASSQLKLSGGSTDTQYF. CDR3 nucleotide sequence: TGTGCCAGCTCCCAACTGAAGCTTAGCGGGGGTAGCACAGATACGCAGTATTTT.

This clonotype has ten or more counts. The chain has TRBV10-3 and TRBJ1-1, with D possibly TRBD1 on 6 matching bases. Trimming cost V 3 bases and J 5 bases, with 10 bases left between them. The CDR3 totals 13 residues. Germline V gives CDR1 ENHRY, CDR2 SYGVKD. The DNA for the CDR3 is TGTGCCATCAGTGAAGGGGGGAGGACTGAAGCTTTCTTT. Its protein product is CAISEGGRTEAFF.

This clonotype was detected a few times. This sequence joins TRBV29-1 and TRBJ2-7, with 8 bases matching TRBD1. CDR3 length: 12 residues. CDR1 SQVTM and CDR2 ANQGSEA come from the germline V gene. J gave up 7 bases and V 3 bases, and 5 bases lay outside the gene matches. The CDR3 protein is CSVEQGAKEQYF. CDR3 in DNA: TGCAGCGTTGAGCAGGGGGCAAAGGAGCAGTACTTC.

V usage is TRBV28 and J usage is TRBJ2-1; 7 bases line up with TRBD1. Trimming cost V 6 bases and J 5 bases; bases outside gene matches: 10. There are 15 residues in the CDR3. Germline CDR1 MDHEN, CDR2 SYDVKM. The CDR3 sequence: CASRGSTGTHNEQFF. CDR3 DNA: TGTGCCAGCAGGGGATCGACAGGGACCCACAATGAGCAGTTCTTC. Together with reference TRBV28 and TRBJ2-1, the CDR3 gives the full variable domain: DVKVTQSSRYLVKRTGEKVFLECVQDMDHENMFWYRQDPGLGLRLIYFSYDVKMKEKGDIPEGYSVSREKKERFSLILESASTNQTSMYLCASRGSTGTHNEQFFGPGTRLTVL.

This clonotype was counted a few times. This rearrangement joins TRBV20-1 to TRBJ1-5; the D gene is possibly TRBD1 (6 bases). CDR1 and CDR2 from the germline V gene are DFQATT and SNEGSKA (reference sequence). This CDR3 region has 15 residues. Trimming stripped 3 bases from V and 7 bases from J, with 19 bases between. CDR3: CSASQAGDIGQPQHF. CDR3 coding DNA: TGCAGTGCTAGCCAGGCAGGGGATATCGGGCAGCCCCAGCATTTT.

For this clonotype: At one end, the junction sequence differs from germline, possibly due to a read error. The V gene is TRBV7-9, the J gene TRBJ2-6, with D possibly TRBD2 on 6 matching bases. This CDR3 has 16 amino acids. Germline V gene data show CDR1 as SEHNR and CDR2 as FQNEAQ (reference sequence). The CDR3: CANPREPRSGANVLTF. The CDR3 DNA is TGTGCAAACCCCCGGGAGCCCCGTTCTGGGGCCAACGTCCTCACTTTC.

The table lists this clonotype with a few counts. The chain is built from TRBV24-1 and TRBJ2-1; TRBD1 or TRBD2 may be the D gene (6 bases each). Germline loops: CDR1 KGHDR, CDR2 SFDVKD. The CDR3 loop spans 15 amino acids. V gave up 0 bases and J gave up 8 bases, with 13 bases separating them. CDR3 sequence reads: CATSDLTQGGYEQFF. CDR3 sequence (DNA): TGTGCCACCAGTGATTTGACACAGGGAGGTTATGAGCAGTTCTTC.

This sequence joins TRBV29-1 and TRBJ2-7; D is uncertain. The CDR3 contains 12 residues. Germline loops: CDR1 SQVTM, CDR2 ANQGSEA. Trimming removed 4 bases from V and 3 bases from J, with 10 bases in between. This chain's CDR3 is CSVGVGSYEQYF. DNA for the CDR3: TGCAGCGTTGGTGTGGGTAGCTACGAGCAGTACTTC.

This clonotype was observed a few times. The V and J genes are TRBV29-1 and TRBJ1-1, with D perhaps matching TRBD1 (5 bases). The V end lost 3 bases, the J end lost 6 bases, and 11 bases lay between the germline ends. CDR1 and CDR2 from the germline V gene are SQVTM and ANQGSEA. The CDR3 spans 12 residues. This chain's CDR3 is CSVEGRVAEAFF. The DNA of the CDR3 is TGCAGCGTTGAGGGCAGGGTGGCTGAAGCTTTCTTT.

J is TRBJ2-7 and V is TRBV27, with no clear D. V lost 4 bases to trimming and J lost 0 bases, with 19 bases between them. The CDR3 runs to 17 residues. Per germline, CDR1 MNHEY and CDR2 SMNVEV (reference sequence). CDR3 DNA sequence: TGTGCCAGCAGTTGCCCGAGAAGGCAGGAAAGCTCCTACGAGCAGTACTTC. Protein: CASSCPRRQESSYEQYF.